The rows below give T cell receptor beta chains drawn from one sample of a study of OX40 agonist ivuxolimab in advanced cancers. The repertoire was sequenced with immunoSEQ multiplex PCR; TCRdb's copy has only in-frame clones and lacks some. The repertoire holds tens of thousands of clones, with 70% to 90% as singletons. Here the sequenced sample was CD4+ or CD8+ T cells sorted from blood, taken in a trial of the OX40 agonist ivuxolimab. The receptors were gathered from an adult with an advanced solid tumor such as melanoma, head and neck, liver or kidney cancer. Each CDR3 is given with its conserved first and last residue. Each record gives: D gene, V gene, clone size, CDR3 length, J gene, CDR3 DNA, CDR3 protein. The D gene is left open where the match is weak. Size is stated for part of the rows, as once, few or many counts, or as a class when the clone is expanded.

.	TRBV27	.	14	TRBJ1-4	TGTGCCAGCAGTTTCGGGTCCACTAATGAAAAACTGTTTTTT	CASSFGSTNEKLFF
.	TRBV9	.	15	TRBJ1-4	TGTGCCAGCAGCCCCCGTCCGGGACCTAATGAAAAACTGTTTTTT	CASSPRPGPNEKLFF
.	TRBV7-2	.	15	TRBJ2-6	TGTGCCAGCAGCTGGCAGGGTGCTGGGGCCAACGTCCTGACTTTC	CASSWQGAGANVLTF
.	TRBV5-4	.	13	TRBJ2-5	TGTGCCAGCAGCCTTGACCGAGAAGAGACCCAGTACTTC	CASSLDREETQYF
.	TRBV14	.	13	TRBJ1-3	TGTGCCAGCAGCCAGATAAGGGGAAACACCATATATTTT	CASSQIRGNTIYF
.	TRBV7-2	.	13	TRBJ1-6	TGTGCCAGCAGCTGGGGGAATGCTTCACCCCTCCACTTT	CASSWGNASPLHF
.	TRBV12-5	.	14	TRBJ2-2	TGTGCTAGTGGCCTCGGGACCCGTACCGGGGAGCTGTTTTTT	CASGLGTRTGELFF
.	TRBV6-5	.	14	TRBJ1-5	TGTGCCAGCAGTTACCGGGAACCAGGTCAGCCCCAGCATTTT	CASSYREPGQPQHF
.	TRBV4-3	.	13	TRBJ2-7	TGCGCCAGCAGCCAAAGGGGGTTCGACGAGCAGTACTTC	CASSQRGFDEQYF
TRBD1	TRBV18	.	16	TRBJ1-1	TGTGCCAGCTCACCTGAGATGGGACAGGGGAACACTGAAGCTTTCTTT	CASSPEMGQGNTEAFF
.	TRBV5-4	.	15	TRBJ1-4	TGTGCCAGCAGCTTGGAGCCAGCAACTAATGAAAAACTGTTTTTT	CASSLEPATNEKLFF
.	TRBV14	once	14	TRBJ2-2	TGTGCCAGCAGCCCTCTTACCCTCACCGGGGAGCTGTTTTTT	CASSPLTLTGELFF
TRBD1	TRBV9	.	16	TRBJ1-1	TGTGCCAGCAGCCCAGGGGAGGGGACAGGGGGCCGTGAAGCTTTCTTT	CASSPGEGTGGREAFF
TRBD2	TRBV19	.	18	TRBJ2-1	TGTGCCAGTAGTAAAGGACAGGGTAGGCTAGCGGGAGGTTTTGAGCAGTTCTTC	CASSKGQGRLAGGFEQFF
.	TRBV19	.	14	TRBJ1-5	TGTGCCAGTAGTATTAGGACAGTCAATCAGCCCCAGCATTTT	CASSIRTVNQPQHF
TRBD1	TRBV30	.	16	TRBJ1-5	TGTGCCTGGAGGCCTGGGACAGTATTTAGCAATCAGCCCCAGCATTTT	CAWRPGTVFSNQPQHF
TRBD1	TRBV5-1	.	14	TRBJ1-2	TGCGCCAGCAGCTTGGACAGGGGAGAGCTTGGCTACACCTTC	CASSLDRGELGYTF
TRBD1	TRBV6-5	.	14	TRBJ2-5	TGTGCCAGCAGGACAGGGGGCTTCGGGGAGACCCAGTACTTC	CASRTGGFGETQYF
.	TRBV21-1	.	14	TRBJ1-5	TGTGCCAGCCGCTCCACAGGGGGCAATCAGCCCCAGCATTTT	CASRSTGGNQPQHF
.	TRBV6-1	.	14	TRBJ2-5	TGTGCCAGTGAAAACGGACAGAGAGGGGAGACCCAGTACTTC	CASENGQRGETQYF
.	TRBV30	.	10	TRBJ2-3	TGTGCCCTTCGGGCAGATACGCAGTATTTT	CALRADTQYF
TRBD1	TRBV10-2	few	14	TRBJ2-1	TGCGCCAGCCGGGGGGGACAGGGGAACAATGAGCAGTTCTTC	CASRGGQGNNEQFF
TRBD2	TRBV4-1	.	15	TRBJ2-3	TGCGCCAGCAGCAGACTAGCGGGGGCCACAGATACGCAGTATTTT	CASSRLAGATDTQYF
.	TRBV7-3	once	8	TRBJ1-4	TGTGCCAGCAGCCCCGGATTTTTT	CASSPGFF
.	TRBV21-1	.	15	TRBJ2-7	TGTGCCAGCAGCACCCGGGACAGGGGCCCCTACGAGCAGTACTTC	CASSTRDRGPYEQYF
.	TRBV7-2	.	15	TRBJ2-5	TGTGCCAGCAGCTTAGGTGGGGGTAGGGAAGAGACCCAGTACTTC	CASSLGGGREETQYF
TRBD1	TRBV7-2	.	15	TRBJ2-7	TGTGCCAGCAGCTTATCGGGACAGGGCACCTACGAGCAGTACTTC	CASSLSGQGTYEQYF
.	TRBV5-1	.	15	TRBJ2-3	TGCGCCAGCAGCTTGCGGGAACACAGCACAGATACGCAGTATTTT	CASSLREHSTDTQYF
.	TRBV30	.	14	TRBJ1-1	TGTGCCTGGAGTAAGACCCCCATGAACACTGAAGCTTTCTTT	CAWSKTPMNTEAFF
.	TRBV5-1	.	17	TRBJ2-3	TGCGCCAGCAGCCATGAGATGGCACCCGGGTTTCGAGATACGCAGTATTTT	CASSHEMAPGFRDTQYF
.	TRBV4-3	.	15	TRBJ1-1	TGCGCCAGCAGCCAAGGTACTTTCTTGGGGACTGAAGCTTTCTTT	CASSQGTFLGTEAFF
.	TRBV28	.	11	TRBJ2-1	TGTGCCAGCAGTGTCAGGGTAGAGCAGTTCTTC	CASSVRVEQFF
TRBD2	TRBV5-1	.	15	TRBJ2-1	TGCGCCAGCAGCCCCCTAGCGGGAGGGCCTGGGGAGCAGTTCTTC	CASSPLAGGPGEQFF
.	TRBV5-6	.	12	TRBJ1-2	TGTGCCAGCAGCAGACGGGACTATGGCTACACCTTC	CASSRRDYGYTF
.	TRBV7-2	once	14	TRBJ1-5	TGTGCCAGCAGCCCCCAGTGGGGTAATCAGCCCCAGCATTTT	CASSPQWGNQPQHF
.	TRBV6-5	.	11	TRBJ1-6	TGTGCCAGCAGTCGGGACTTAACCCTCCACTTT	CASSRDLTLHF
TRBD1	TRBV7-2	once	16	TRBJ1-3	TGTGCCAGCAGCTTAGCCCCAGGGGGTAACGGAAACACCATATATTTT	CASSLAPGGNGNTIYF
.	TRBV10-1	.	14	TRBJ2-1	TGCGCCAGCAGTGAGTCGGTCCCAAGGGGTGAGCAGTTCTTC	CASSESVPRGEQFF
TRBD2	TRBV7-9	.	18	TRBJ2-3	TGTGCCAGCAGCGGTCTAATTACTAGCGGAACTAGCACAGATACGCAGTATTTT	CASSGLITSGTSTDTQYF
.	TRBV4-3	.	18	TRBJ2-1	TGCGCCAGCAGCCAAGAGGTACCACAGGCCGGCTCCTACAATGAGCAGTTCTTC	CASSQEVPQAGSYNEQFF
.	TRBV7-3	.	16	TRBJ1-4	TGTGCCAGCAGCTCTCAGACCGTGACAACTAATGAAAAACTGTTTTTT	CASSSQTVTTNEKLFF
TRBD2	TRBV10-1	.	15	TRBJ2-7	TGCGCCAGCAGTCCCAGTAGCGGGAGTCCCCACGAGCAGTACTTC	CASSPSSGSPHEQYF
.	TRBV6-6	.	13	TRBJ2-1	TGTGCCACCGCGGGGTCCTCCTACAATGAGCAGTTCTTC	CATAGSSYNEQFF
TRBD1	TRBV28	.	14	TRBJ1-1	TGTGCCAGCAGTTCAGGGACAGGTTACACTGAAGCTTTCTTT	CASSSGTGYTEAFF